A selection of T cell receptor beta chains follows, all from one sample in a study of cytomegalovirus exposure and HLA in healthy donors. Only in-frame clones appear in the TCRdb table, and some are missing; sequencing was by immunoSEQ multiplex PCR. The data hold 95,000 to 150,000 clones, with roughly 72% observed a single time. The sequencing input was PBMCs. These receptors were taken from a man aged 35-49 years in good health and CMV-seropositive. Each CDR3 is given with its conserved first and last residue.

j_call,v_call,cdr3_aa
TRBJ2-7,TRBV5-1,CASSVAGRYEQYF
TRBJ1-1,TRBV7-8,CASSLAPGGDYTEAFF
TRBJ2-1,TRBV6-4,CASSDSLAGSNEQFF
TRBJ2-7,TRBV19,CASSQMRTSTSYEQYF
TRBJ2-6,TRBV5-1,CASSSGLGPGANVLTF
TRBJ2-5,TRBV5-1,CASSRLSGGSQETQYF
TRBJ1-1,TRBV29-1,CSVSRDREAFF
TRBJ2-2,TRBV6-4,CASSPRLAGGAGELFF
TRBJ2-7,TRBV28,CASSLRTGLGEQYF
TRBJ1-1,TRBV27,CASSLSFFQVLNTEAFF
TRBJ2-5,TRBV2,CASLLGETQYF
TRBJ1-2,TRBV9,CASSVSPGQGNYGYTF
TRBJ2-7,TRBV29-1,CSVELGYEQYF
TRBJ2-5,TRBV5-5,CASYLTGQETQYF
TRBJ2-5,TRBV7-8,CASSTDRGRKETQYF
TRBJ1-5,TRBV21-1,CASSKAATVYSNQPQHF
TRBJ1-5,TRBV28,CASSFAGQGNQPQHF
TRBJ1-3,TRBV7-2,CASRLRGNTIYF
TRBJ1-6,TRBV30,CASKPYRDSYSPLHF
TRBJ2-3,TRBV7-2,CASSLGRSAGTQYF
TRBJ2-7,TRBV5-1,CASSSDATGGPSYEQYF
TRBJ2-2,TRBV6-5,CASSYSDRGSAGELFF
TRBJ2-1,TRBV7-6,CASSLSWGVINEQFF
TRBJ2-2,TRBV7-6,CASSPGQGNTGELFF
TRBJ1-5,TRBV2,CASKEDRSNQPQHF
TRBJ2-1,TRBV15,CATSTRASNEQFF
TRBJ2-7,TRBV7-9,CASSWDSPKQYF
TRBJ1-2,TRBV6-6,CASSFPPGQGVYGYTF
TRBJ2-7,TRBV27,CASSPIGPRLLGGFEQYF
TRBJ2-1,TRBV7-2,CASRDSSYNEQFF
TRBJ2-1,TRBV20-1,CSAPDSSSFF
TRBJ2-1,TRBV4-3,CASSQVGGTSGPRGDNEQFF
TRBJ1-3,TRBV27,CASRLNRDSGNTIYF
TRBJ1-1,TRBV18,CASSPWAGGDTEAFF
TRBJ1-3,TRBV29-1,CSVADSGNTIYF
TRBJ1-1,TRBV13,CASSFGGIGTEAFF
TRBJ1-1,TRBV11-3,CASSLGGPRSTEAFF
TRBJ2-1,TRBV7-3,CASSPNSLAGVDEQFF
TRBJ2-1,TRBV11-2,CASSRQSNEQFF
TRBJ2-7,TRBV18,CASSRKDLRDRGLNEQYF
TRBJ2-1,TRBV29-1,CSVEPTSGTYWEQFF
TRBJ1-1,TRBV2,CASSSSGTAATEAFF
TRBJ2-7,TRBV28,CASSSTRNWNEQYF
TRBJ2-1,TRBV7-2,CASSYGRYNEQFF
TRBJ2-7,TRBV6-4,CASMARETGVGFYEQYF
TRBJ2-3,TRBV27,CASSGYRGQKTDTQYF
TRBJ1-5,TRBV27,CASSPRTGDNQPQHF
TRBJ2-5,TRBV5-1,CASSQGPTSSIQYF
TRBJ2-1,TRBV4-3,CASSPGTSGNNEQFF
TRBJ2-1,TRBV11-2,CASLRWSDEQFF
TRBJ2-1,TRBV6-1,CASSEATGREQFF
TRBJ2-2,TRBV2,CASSYRQPPNTGELFF
TRBJ1-1,TRBV27,CASSLAGMNTEAFF
TRBJ2-6,TRBV5-1,CASSPTGAGANVLTF
TRBJ1-5,TRBV5-4,CASSMQGASNQPQHF
TRBJ2-3,TRBV6-5,CASSRGGTSTDTQYF
TRBJ2-3,TRBV29-1,CSVYGGLAGGRTDTQYF
TRBJ1-2,TRBV30,CAWTGGYGYTF